The present entry profiles one T cell receptor beta chain with its context. Its antigen is not known. These data come from a study of cytomegalovirus exposure and HLA in healthy donors. Study results and caveats: Altogether, 150 to 200 TCR beta chains were recorded as cytomegalovirus-associated. Subsequent analysis revealed that first-cohort TCR clusters tended to co-occur in the 90 to 150 validation repertoires. Among the CMV-associated chains, a few were confirmed in vitro as specific for CMV antigens.

The junction had 6 bases not matched to a gene; V was cut back by 1 base and J by 2 bases. Germline CDR1 and CDR2: SGHRS and YFSETQ. This CDR3 has 16 residues. A roughly 120-subject validation cohort, separate from the roughly 680-subject first cohort, supplied the donors. Produced via immunoSEQ multiplex PCR; TCRdb's table is partial and in-frame only. The data show about 65,000 clones, with around 92% seen just once and 1% to 1.5% held by the top ten. The V call is TRBV5-1, the J call TRBJ2-5; 9 positions agree with TRBD2. The specimen was PBMCs. The clonotype originates from a woman under 30 in good health and CMV-seronegative. CDR3 bases: TGCGCCAGCAGCTTGTCTAGCGGGAATGAGCAAGAGACCCAGTACTTC. Its protein product is CASSLSSGNEQETQYF.